Given below is one TCR beta chain in context. Antigen specificity is unknown. Libraries were prepared by immunoSEQ multiplex PCR; TCRdb keeps only in-frame clonotypes and omits some of them. The table includes 130,000 or so clones, under 95% detected once. This sample was included in a study of T cell responses to AZD1222 COVID-19 vaccine. Whole-study findings and limits: The repertoires were collected only after the peak T cell response. Researchers report vaccine-associated CD4 TCRs spanning spike, with dominance at 160-218 and 743-854. Clonal diversity may have been underestimated, and the donors were mostly white British, with more females than males.

Germline values: CDR1 SGHAT, CDR2 FQDESV (reference sequence). The CDR3 is 14 amino acids. Trimming left V 1 base short and J 3 bases short, with 10 bases between. The receptor was derived from an adult who received the AZD1222 COVID-19 vaccine. This specimen was peripheral blood, taken 28 days after the second AZD1222 dose. The chain uses TRBV11-1 and TRBJ2-7, with TRBD1 as a possible D gene (6 bases). The DNA for the CDR3 is TGTGCCAGCAGCTTAGTGGGCAGGGGCTACGAGCAGTACTTC. This sequence encodes CASSLVGRGYEQYF.